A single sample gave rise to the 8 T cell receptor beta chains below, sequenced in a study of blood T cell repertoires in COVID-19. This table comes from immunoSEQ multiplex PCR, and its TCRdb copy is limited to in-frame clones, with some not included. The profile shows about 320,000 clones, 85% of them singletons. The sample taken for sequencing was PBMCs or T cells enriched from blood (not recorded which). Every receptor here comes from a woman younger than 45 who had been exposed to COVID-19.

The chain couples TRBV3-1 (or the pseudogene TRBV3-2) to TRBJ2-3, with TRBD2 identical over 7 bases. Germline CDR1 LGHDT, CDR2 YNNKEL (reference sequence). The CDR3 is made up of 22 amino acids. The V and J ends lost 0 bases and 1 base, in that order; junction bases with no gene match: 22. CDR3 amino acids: CASSQDLAELTAPESGTDTQYF. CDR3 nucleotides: TGTGCCAGCAGCCAAGATCTAGCGGAGTTGACCGCACCTGAATCGGGCACAGATACGCAGTATTTT.

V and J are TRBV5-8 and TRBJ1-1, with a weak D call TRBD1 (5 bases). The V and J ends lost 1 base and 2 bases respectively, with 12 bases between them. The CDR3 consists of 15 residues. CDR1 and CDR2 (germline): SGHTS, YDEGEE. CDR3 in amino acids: CASSLMQGGNTEAFF. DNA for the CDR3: TGTGCCAGCAGCTTGATGCAGGGAGGCAACACTGAAGCTTTCTTT.

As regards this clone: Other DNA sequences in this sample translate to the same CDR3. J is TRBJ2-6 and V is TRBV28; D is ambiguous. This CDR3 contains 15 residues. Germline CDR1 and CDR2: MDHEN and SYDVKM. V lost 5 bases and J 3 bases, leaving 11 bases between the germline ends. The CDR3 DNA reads TGTGCCAGCAGTCCTCTCAGAGGTGGGGCCAACGTCCTGACTTTC. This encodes CASSPLRGGANVLTF.

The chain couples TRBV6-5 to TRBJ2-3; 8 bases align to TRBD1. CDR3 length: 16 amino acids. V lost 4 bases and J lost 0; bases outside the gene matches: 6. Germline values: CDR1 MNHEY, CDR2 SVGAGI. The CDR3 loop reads CASSSGQDSSTDTQYF. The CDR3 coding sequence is TGTGCCAGCAGTTCGGGACAGGACTCTAGCACAGATACGCAGTATTTT.

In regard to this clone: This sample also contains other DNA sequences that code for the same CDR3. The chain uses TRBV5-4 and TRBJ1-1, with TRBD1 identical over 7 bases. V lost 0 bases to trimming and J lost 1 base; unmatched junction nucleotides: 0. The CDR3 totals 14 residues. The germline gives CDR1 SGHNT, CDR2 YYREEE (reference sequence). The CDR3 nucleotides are TGTGCCAGCAGCTTGGGGACAGGGAACACTGAAGCTTTCTTT. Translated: CASSLGTGNTEAFF.

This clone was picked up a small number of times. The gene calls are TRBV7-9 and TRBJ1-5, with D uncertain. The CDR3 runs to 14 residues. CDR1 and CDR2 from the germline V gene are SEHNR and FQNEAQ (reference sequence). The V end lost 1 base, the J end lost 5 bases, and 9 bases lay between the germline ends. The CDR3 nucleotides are TGTGCCAGCAGCTTAGTAAGTGCAGATCAGCCCCAGCATTTT. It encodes CASSLVSADQPQHF. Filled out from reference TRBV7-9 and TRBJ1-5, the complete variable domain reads DTGVSQNPRHKITKRGQNVTFRCDPISEHNRLYWYRQTLGQGPEFLTYFQNEAQLEKSRLLSDRFSAERPKGSFSTLEIQRTEQGDSAMYLCASSLVSADQPQHFGDGTRLSIL.

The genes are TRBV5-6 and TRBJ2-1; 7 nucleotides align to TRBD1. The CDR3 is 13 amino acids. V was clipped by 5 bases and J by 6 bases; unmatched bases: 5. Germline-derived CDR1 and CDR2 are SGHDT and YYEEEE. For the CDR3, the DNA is TGTGCCAGCAGGGTGCGACAGGGCAATGAGCAGTTCTTC. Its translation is CASRVRQGNEQFF.

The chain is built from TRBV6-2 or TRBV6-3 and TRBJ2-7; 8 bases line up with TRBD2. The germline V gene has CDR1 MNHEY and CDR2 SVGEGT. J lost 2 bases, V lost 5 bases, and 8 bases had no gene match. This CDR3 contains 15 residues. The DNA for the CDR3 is TGTGCCAGCAGTCCCGGGAGGGTGGTCCCCTACGAGCAGTACTTC. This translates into CASSPGRVVPYEQYF.